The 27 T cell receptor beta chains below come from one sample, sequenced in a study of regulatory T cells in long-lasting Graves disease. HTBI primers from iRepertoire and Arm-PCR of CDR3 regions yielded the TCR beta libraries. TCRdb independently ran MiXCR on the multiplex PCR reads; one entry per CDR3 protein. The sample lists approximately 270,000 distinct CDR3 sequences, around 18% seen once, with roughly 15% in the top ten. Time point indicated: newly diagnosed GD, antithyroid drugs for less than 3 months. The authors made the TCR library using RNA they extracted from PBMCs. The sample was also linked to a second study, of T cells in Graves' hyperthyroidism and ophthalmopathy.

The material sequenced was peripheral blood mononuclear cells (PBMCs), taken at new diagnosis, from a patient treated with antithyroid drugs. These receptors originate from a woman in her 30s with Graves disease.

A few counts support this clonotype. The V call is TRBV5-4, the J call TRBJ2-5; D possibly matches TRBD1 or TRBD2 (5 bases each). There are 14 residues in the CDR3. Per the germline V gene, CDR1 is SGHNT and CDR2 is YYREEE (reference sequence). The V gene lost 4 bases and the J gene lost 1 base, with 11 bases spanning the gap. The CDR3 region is CASSRAGTQETQYF. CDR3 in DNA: TGTGCCAGCAGCCGCGCTGGGACCCAAGAGACCCAGTACTTC.

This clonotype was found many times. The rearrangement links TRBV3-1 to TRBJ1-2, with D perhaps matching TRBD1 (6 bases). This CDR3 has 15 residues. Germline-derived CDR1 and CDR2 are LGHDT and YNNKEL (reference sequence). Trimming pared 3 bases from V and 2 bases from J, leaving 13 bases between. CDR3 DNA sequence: TGTGCCAGCAGCCAGATTTCAGACAGGAACTATGGCTACACCTTC. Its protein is CASSQISDRNYGYTF.

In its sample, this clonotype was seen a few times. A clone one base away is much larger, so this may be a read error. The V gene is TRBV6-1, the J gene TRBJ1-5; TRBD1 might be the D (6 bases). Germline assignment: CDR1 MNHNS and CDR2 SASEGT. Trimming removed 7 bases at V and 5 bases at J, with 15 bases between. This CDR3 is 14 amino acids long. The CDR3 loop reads CASTGTPSYQPQHF. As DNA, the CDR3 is TGTGCCAGCACTGGGACACCCTCTTATCAGCCCCAGCATTTT.

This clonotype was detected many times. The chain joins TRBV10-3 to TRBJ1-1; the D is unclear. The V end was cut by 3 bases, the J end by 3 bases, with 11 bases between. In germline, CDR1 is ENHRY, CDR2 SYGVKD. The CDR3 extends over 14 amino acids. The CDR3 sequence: CAISEMGKDTEAFF. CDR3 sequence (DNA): TGTGCCATCAGTGAAATGGGTAAGGACACTGAAGCTTTCTTT.

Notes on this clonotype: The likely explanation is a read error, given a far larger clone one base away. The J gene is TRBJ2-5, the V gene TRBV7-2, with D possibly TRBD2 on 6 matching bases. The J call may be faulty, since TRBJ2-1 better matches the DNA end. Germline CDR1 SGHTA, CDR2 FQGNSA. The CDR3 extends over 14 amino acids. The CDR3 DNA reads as TGTGCCAGCAGCTTAGCGCGGGGTGACAATGGGCAGTTCTTC. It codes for CASSLARGDNGQFF.

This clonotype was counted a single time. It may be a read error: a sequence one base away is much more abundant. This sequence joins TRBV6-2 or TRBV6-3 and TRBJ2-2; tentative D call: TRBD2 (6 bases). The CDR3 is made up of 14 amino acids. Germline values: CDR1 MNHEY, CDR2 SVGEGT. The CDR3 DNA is TGTGCCGGCAGTGAACCCGGGGGAACCGGGGAGCTGTTTTTT. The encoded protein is CAGSEPGGTGELFF.

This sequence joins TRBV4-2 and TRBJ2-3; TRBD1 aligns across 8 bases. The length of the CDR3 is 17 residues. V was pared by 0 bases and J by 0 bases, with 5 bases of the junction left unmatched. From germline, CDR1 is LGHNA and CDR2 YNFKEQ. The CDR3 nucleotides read TGTGCCAGCAGCCAAGATCGACAGGGGATTAGCACAGATACGCAGTATTTT. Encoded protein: CASSQDRQGISTDTQYF.

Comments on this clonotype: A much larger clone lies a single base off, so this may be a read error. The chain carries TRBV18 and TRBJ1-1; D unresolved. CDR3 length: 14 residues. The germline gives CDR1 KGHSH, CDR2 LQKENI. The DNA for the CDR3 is TGTGCCGGCTCACCTAGGGTCTTGAACACTGAAGCTTTCTTT. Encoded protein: CAGSPRVLNTEAFF. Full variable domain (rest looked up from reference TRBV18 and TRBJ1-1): NAGVMQNPRHLVRRRGQEARLRCSPMKGHSHVYWYRQLPEEGLKFMVYLQKENIIDESGMPKERFSAEFPKEGPSILRIQQVVRGDSAAYFCAGSPRVLNTEAFFGQGTRLTVV.

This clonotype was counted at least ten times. This CDR3 reads CASSLGHSSYEQYF. For the CDR3, the DNA is TGTGCCAGCAGCTTAGGTCACAGTTCCTACGAGCAGTACTTC. This chain connects TRBV11-2 to TRBJ2-7; D is uncertain. The CDR3 has 14 residues. The germline gives CDR1 SGHAT, CDR2 FQNNGV. Deletions cut 1 base from V and 1 base from J, with 8 bases between. The full variable domain, completed using reference TRBV11-2 and TRBJ2-7, is EAGVAQSPRYKIIEKRQSVAFWCNPISGHATLYWYQQILGQGPKLLIQFQNNGVVDDSQLPKDRFSAERLKGVDSTLKIQPAKLEDSAVYLCASSLGHSSYEQYFGPGTRLTVT.

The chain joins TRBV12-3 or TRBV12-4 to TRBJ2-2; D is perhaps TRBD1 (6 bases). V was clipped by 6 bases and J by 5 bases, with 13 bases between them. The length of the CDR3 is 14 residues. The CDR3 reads CASRQQGMTGELFF. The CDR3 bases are TGTGCCAGCAGACAACAGGGTATGACCGGGGAGCTGTTTTTT.

Here the CDR3 reads CASSLGLAGETSTDTQYF. As DNA, the CDR3 is TGTGCCAGCAGCTTAGGACTAGCGGGGGAAACTAGCACAGATACGCAGTATTTT. The V and J genes are TRBV11-2 and TRBJ2-3, with TRBD2 identical over 12 bases. CDR3 length: 18 amino acids. Losses at the gene ends were 1 base for V and 0 bases for J; bases not matched to a gene: 5. Germline CDR1 SGHAT, CDR2 FQNNGV. The full variable domain, its missing parts supplied by reference TRBV11-2 and TRBJ2-3, is EAGVAQSPRYKIIEKRQSVAFWCNPISGHATLYWYQQILGQGPKLLIQFQNNGVVDDSQLPKDRFSAERLKGVDSTLKIQPAKLEDSAVYLCASSLGLAGETSTDTQYFGPGTRLTVL.

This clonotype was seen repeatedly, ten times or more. The CDR3 spells CASSLSEHQGVGTEAFF. The CDR3 DNA reads TGTGCCAGCAGTTTATCAGAACATCAGGGGGTCGGAACTGAAGCTTTCTTT. The chain couples TRBV27 to TRBJ1-1; 7 nucleotides align to TRBD1. Germline V CDR1 and CDR2: MNHEY, SMNVEV (reference sequence). The V segment lost 0 bases and the J segment 5 bases; nucleotides outside the gene matches: 12. CDR3 size: 17 residues.

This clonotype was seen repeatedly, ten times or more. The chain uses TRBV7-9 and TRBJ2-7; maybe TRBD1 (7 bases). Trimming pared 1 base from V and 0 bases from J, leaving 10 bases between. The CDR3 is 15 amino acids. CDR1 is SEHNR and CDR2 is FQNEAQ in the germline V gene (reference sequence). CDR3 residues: CASSLGGDSSYEQYF. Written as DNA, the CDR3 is TGTGCCAGCAGCTTAGGGGGGGACAGCTCCTACGAGCAGTACTTC.

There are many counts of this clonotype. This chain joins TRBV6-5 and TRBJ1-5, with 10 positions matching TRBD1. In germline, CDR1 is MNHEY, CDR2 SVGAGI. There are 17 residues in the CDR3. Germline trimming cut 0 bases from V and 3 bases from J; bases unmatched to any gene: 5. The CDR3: CASSYSSGTGVNQPQHF. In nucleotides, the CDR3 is TGTGCCAGCAGTTACTCGAGCGGGACAGGGGTCAATCAGCCCCAGCATTTT.

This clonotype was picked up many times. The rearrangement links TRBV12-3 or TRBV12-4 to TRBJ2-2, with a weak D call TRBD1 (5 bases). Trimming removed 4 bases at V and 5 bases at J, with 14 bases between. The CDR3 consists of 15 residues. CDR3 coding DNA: TGTGCCAGCAGTTCCCAGGGCTGGGGTACCGGGGAGCTGTTTTTT. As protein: CASSSQGWGTGELFF.

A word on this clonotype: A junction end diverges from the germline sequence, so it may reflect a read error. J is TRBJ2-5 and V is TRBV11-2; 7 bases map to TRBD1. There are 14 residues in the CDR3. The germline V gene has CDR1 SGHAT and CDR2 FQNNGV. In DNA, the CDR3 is TGTGCCAGCAGCCCCGAGGGGGCCCAAGAGACCCGGTACTTC. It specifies CASSPEGAQETRYF. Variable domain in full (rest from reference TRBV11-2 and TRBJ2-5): EAGVAQSPRYKIIEKRQSVAFWCNPISGHATLYWYQQILGQGPKLLIQFQNNGVVDDSQLPKDRFSAERLKGVDSTLKIQPAKLEDSAVYLCASSPEGAQETRYFGPGTRLLVL.

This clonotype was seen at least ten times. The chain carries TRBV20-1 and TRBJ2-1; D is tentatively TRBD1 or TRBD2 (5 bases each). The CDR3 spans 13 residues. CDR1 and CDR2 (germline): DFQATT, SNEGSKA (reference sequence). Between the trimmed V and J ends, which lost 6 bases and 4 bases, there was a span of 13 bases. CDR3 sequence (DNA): TGCAGTGCCGGGACCGGTGGGTACAATGAGCAGTTCTTC. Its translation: CSAGTGGYNEQFF.

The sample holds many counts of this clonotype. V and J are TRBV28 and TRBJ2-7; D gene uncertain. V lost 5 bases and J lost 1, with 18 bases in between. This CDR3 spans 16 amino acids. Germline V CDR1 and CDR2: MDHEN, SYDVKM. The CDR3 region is CASSLPGSIESYEQYF. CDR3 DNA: TGTGCCAGCAGTCTACCCGGTTCAATCGAATCCTACGAGCAGTACTTC. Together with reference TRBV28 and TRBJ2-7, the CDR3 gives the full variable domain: DVKVTQSSRYLVKRTGEKVFLECVQDMDHENMFWYRQDPGLGLRLIYFSYDVKMKEKGDIPEGYSVSREKKERFSLILESASTNQTSMYLCASSLPGSIESYEQYFGPGTRLTVT.

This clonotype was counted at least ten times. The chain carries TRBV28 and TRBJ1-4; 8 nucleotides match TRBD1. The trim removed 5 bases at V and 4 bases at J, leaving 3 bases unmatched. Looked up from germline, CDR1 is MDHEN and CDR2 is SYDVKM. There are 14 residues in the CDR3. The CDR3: CASSIDRGNEKLFF. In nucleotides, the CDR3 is TGTGCCAGCAGTATTGACAGGGGTAATGAAAAACTGTTTTTT.

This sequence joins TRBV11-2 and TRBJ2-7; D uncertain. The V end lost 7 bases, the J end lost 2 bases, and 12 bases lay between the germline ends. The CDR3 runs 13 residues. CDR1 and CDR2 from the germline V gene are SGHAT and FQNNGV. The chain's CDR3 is CASTPSLAYEQYF. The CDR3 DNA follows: TGTGCCAGCACGCCGTCCCTCGCCTACGAGCAGTACTTC.

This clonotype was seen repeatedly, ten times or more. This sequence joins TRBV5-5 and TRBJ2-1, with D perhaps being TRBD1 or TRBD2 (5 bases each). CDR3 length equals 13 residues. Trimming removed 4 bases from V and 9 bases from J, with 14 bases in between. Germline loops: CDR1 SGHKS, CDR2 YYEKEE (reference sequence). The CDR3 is CASSKRGGLEQFF. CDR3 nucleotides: TGTGCCAGCAGCAAACGGGGCGGGCTTGAGCAGTTCTTC.

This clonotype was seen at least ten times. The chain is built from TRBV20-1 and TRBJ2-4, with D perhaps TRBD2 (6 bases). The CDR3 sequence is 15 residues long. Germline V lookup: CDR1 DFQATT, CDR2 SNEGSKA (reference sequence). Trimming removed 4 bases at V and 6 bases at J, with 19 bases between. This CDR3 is CSATRGSGGPNIQYF. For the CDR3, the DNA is TGCAGTGCTACCCGGGGTAGCGGCGGGCCAAACATTCAGTACTTC.

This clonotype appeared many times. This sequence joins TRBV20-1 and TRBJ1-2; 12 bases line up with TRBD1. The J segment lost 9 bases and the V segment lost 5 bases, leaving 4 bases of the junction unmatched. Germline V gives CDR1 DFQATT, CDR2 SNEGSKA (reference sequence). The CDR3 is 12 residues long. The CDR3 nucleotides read TGCAGTGCTCCGGGACAGGGGGCTAGCTACACCTTC. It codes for CSAPGQGASYTF.

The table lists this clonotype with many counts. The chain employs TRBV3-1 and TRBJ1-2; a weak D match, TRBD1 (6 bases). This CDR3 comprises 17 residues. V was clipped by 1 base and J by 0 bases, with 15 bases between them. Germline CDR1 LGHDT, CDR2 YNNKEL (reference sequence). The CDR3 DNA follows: TGTGCCAGCAGCCAAGGACAGGAGTACTTTCCTAACTATGGCTACACCTTC. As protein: CASSQGQEYFPNYGYTF.

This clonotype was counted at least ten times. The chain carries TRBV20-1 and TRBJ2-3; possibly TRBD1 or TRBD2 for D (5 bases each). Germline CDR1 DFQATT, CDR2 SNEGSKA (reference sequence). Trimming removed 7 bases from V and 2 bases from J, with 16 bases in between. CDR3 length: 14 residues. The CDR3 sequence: CSDQGSGHTDTQYF. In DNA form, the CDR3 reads TGCAGTGACCAAGGATCGGGGCACACAGATACGCAGTATTTT.

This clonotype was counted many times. This CDR3 is CASSLVGFANTEAFF. The CDR3, as DNA: TGTGCCAGCAGCTTAGTTGGTTTTGCGAACACTGAAGCTTTCTTT. The chain employs TRBV13 and TRBJ1-1; D is undetermined. V was cut by 1 base and J by 1 base, with 10 bases left in between. Germline-derived CDR1 and CDR2 are PRHDT and FYEKMQ (reference sequence). The CDR3 sequence is 15 residues long.

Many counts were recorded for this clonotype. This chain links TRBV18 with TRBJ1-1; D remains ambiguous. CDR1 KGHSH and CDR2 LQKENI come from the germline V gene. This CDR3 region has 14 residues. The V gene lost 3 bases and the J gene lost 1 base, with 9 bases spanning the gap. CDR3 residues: CASSPSLENTEAFF. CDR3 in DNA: TGTGCCAGCTCACCTTCCCTGGAGAACACTGAAGCTTTCTTT.